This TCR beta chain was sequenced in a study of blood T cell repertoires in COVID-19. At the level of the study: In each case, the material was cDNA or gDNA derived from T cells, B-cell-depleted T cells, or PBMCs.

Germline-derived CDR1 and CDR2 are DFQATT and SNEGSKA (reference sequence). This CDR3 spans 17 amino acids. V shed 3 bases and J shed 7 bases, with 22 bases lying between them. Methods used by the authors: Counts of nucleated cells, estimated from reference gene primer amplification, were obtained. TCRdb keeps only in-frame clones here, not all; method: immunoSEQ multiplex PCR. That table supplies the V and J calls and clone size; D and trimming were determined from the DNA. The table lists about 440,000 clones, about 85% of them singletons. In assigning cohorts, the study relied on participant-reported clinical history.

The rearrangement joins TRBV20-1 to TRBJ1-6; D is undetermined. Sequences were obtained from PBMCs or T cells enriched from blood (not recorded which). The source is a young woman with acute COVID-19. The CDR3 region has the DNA TGCAGTGCTAGTTCCCGGAGGCCTAATTCGGTGAATTCACCCCTCCACTTT. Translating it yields CSASSRRPNSVNSPLHF.